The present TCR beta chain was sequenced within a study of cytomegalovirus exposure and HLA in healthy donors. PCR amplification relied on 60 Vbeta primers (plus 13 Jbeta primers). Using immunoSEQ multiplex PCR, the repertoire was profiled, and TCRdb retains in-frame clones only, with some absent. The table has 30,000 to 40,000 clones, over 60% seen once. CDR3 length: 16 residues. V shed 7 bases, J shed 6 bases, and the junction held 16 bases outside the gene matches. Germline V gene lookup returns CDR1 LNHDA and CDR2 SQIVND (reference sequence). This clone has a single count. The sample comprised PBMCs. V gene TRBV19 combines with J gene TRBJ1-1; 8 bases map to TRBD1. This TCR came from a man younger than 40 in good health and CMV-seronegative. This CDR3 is CASTRFRQQGGSEAFF. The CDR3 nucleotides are TGTGCCAGTACCCGGTTCCGGCAACAGGGGGGTTCTGAAGCTTTCTTT.